This T cell receptor (beta chain) was sequenced for a study of T cell responses to AZD1222 COVID-19 vaccine. On this clone: Its antigen is unidentified.

Findings of the study overall: Donors were largely white British and mainly female; clonal diversity was possibly underestimated.

The assay was immunoSEQ multiplex PCR, and TCRdb's table has in-frame clones only and misses some. This sample yields approximately 67,000 clones, of which roughly 90% are seen a single time; under 3% belongs to the top ten. This CDR3 is 14 amino acids long. Looked up from germline, CDR1 is MGHRA and CDR2 is YSYEKL. V dropped 1 base and J dropped 2 bases, with 8 bases sitting between them. V gene TRBV4-1 combines with J gene TRBJ1-2; D unclear. The source material was peripheral blood, sampled on day 0 of AZD1222 vaccination. The receptor was derived from an adult in good health. The CDR3 loop reads CASSQADGNYGYTF. The DNA for the CDR3 is TGCGCCAGCAGCCAAGCCGACGGCAACTATGGCTACACCTTC.